Below are 10 T cell receptor beta chains sequenced from a single sample in a study of shared clonotypes between healthy human individuals. Profiled with immunoSEQ multiplex PCR; TCRdb holds only in-frame clones, not every one. The sample holds under 2,000,000 clones; 85% to 95% are singletons and the top ten take 0.95% to 1.5%. Naive CD8 cells lacked CD45RO, underwent positive selection for CCR7 and left out terminally differentiated effector memory CD45RA+ cells. Specimen: naive CD8+ T cells sorted from blood. These receptors were collected from a man younger than 30 in good health.

V and J are TRBV19 and TRBJ2-5; a possible D gene is TRBD2 (6 bases). V gave up 5 bases and J gave up 0 bases, with 16 bases separating them. The CDR3 sequence is 16 residues long. Germline values: CDR1 LNHDA, CDR2 SQIVND (reference sequence). The CDR3: CASSPGDFLNQETQYF. In nucleotides, the CDR3 is TGTGCCAGTAGTCCCGGGGACTTCCTCAACCAAGAGACCCAGTACTTC.

This chain links TRBV10-3 with TRBJ2-7, with 7 bases identical to TRBD2. V dropped 6 bases and J dropped 0; count of bases not matched to a gene: 8. CDR3 size: 15 residues. Germline CDR1 reads ENHRY; CDR2 reads SYGVKD. The CDR3 DNA reads TGTGCCATCAGCCCCGGGCGGGACTACTCCTACGAGCAGTACTTC. It is translated as CAISPGRDYSYEQYF.

The rearrangement joins TRBV5-4 to TRBJ2-7; 9 positions agree with TRBD1. CDR3 length: 13 residues. The ends lost 4 bases at V and 7 bases at J; junction bases unmatched: 6. Germline V gene sequence: CDR1 SGHNT, CDR2 YYREEE (reference sequence). The DNA for the CDR3 is TGTGCCAGCAGCCCGGGACAGGGCAGGGAGCAGTACTTC. This codes for CASSPGQGREQYF.

This clone is a singleton in its sample. The chain joins TRBV27 to TRBJ1-2, with 7 positions matching TRBD1. Germline-derived CDR1 and CDR2 are MNHEY and SMNVEV (reference sequence). V trimming: 3 bases; J trimming: 8 bases; junction bases outside the gene matches: 6. This CDR3 is 13 amino acids long. Written as DNA, the CDR3 is TGTGCCAGCAGTTTGGTGACAGGGAACGGCTACACCTTC. It codes for CASSLVTGNGYTF.

Of note for this clone: Other DNA sequences from this sample encode an identical CDR3 as well. This sequence joins TRBV4-3 and TRBJ1-1; D uncertain. Trimming took 1 base from V and 4 from J, leaving 4 bases between them. Germline CDR1 is LGHNA and CDR2 is YSLEER. This CDR3 is built from 12 residues. DNA for the CDR3: TGCGCCAGCAGCCAAGCGGGCACTGAAGCTTTCTTT. Its protein product is CASSQAGTEAFF.

The gene calls are TRBV11-2 and TRBJ2-1; D gene ambiguous. CDR1 is SGHAT, CDR2 FQNNGV, per germline. Trimming removed 0 bases at V and 13 bases at J, with 10 bases between. The CDR3 consists of 12 residues. The CDR3 region is CASSLDMPIQFF. The CDR3 coding sequence is TGTGCCAGCAGCTTAGATATGCCAATCCAGTTCTTC.

The V call is TRBV30, the J call TRBJ2-7; 7 bases fit TRBD2. The germline CDR1 and CDR2 sequences are GTSNPN and SVGIG (reference sequence). The CDR3 covers 12 residues. The V segment lost 7 bases and the J segment 7 bases; nucleotides outside the gene matches: 10. This chain's CDR3 is CASSENGGEQYF. The CDR3 bases are TGTGCCTCCTCCGAAAACGGGGGGGAGCAGTACTTC.

This sequence joins TRBV28 and TRBJ1-2; 8 positions match TRBD1. The CDR3 is made up of 13 amino acids. Per germline, CDR1 MDHEN and CDR2 SYDVKM. V trimming: 3 bases; J trimming: 4 bases; junction bases outside the gene matches: 1. DNA of the CDR3: TGTGCCAGCAGTTTTGACAGGGGCTATGGCTACACCTTC. This codes for CASSFDRGYGYTF.

J is TRBJ2-7 and V is TRBV5-4, with D maybe TRBD2 (5 bases). V lost 7 bases to trimming and J lost 2 bases, with 16 bases between them. CDR1 is SGHNT, CDR2 YYREEE, per germline (reference sequence). The CDR3 covers 14 residues. CDR3: CASGPRAEAYEQYF. The DNA for the CDR3 is TGTGCCAGCGGCCCTCGAGCGGAGGCCTACGAGCAGTACTTC. The full variable domain, in which reference TRBV5-4 and TRBJ2-7 provide the parts outside the CDR3, is ETGVTQSPTHLIKTRGQQVTLRCSSQSGHNTVSWYQQALGQGPQFIFQYYREEENGRGNFPPRFSGLQFPNYSSELNVNALELDDSALYLCASGPRAEAYEQYFGPGTRLTVT.

The genes are TRBV5-6 and TRBJ1-2; tentative D call: TRBD1 (6 bases). In germline, CDR1 is SGHDT, CDR2 YYEEEE. The CDR3 has 13 residues. The V end was cut by 3 bases, the J end by 8 bases, with 14 bases between. For the CDR3, the DNA is TGTGCCAGCAGCTCTTACAGGGTGGAAGGCTACACCTTC. This gives the protein CASSSYRVEGYTF.